This record looks at one TCR beta chain sequence and its context. This record comes from a study of shared clonotypes between healthy human individuals. Study context: Aged between 18 and 49, the donors were a couple of women and a few men.

Original processing methods: Sequence data from immunoSEQ were junction-only and lacked quality scores; consequently, filtering differed. The table came from immunoSEQ multiplex PCR; TCRdb's copy has only in-frame clones and leaves some out. The DNA was the basis for D and trimming; V, J and clone size are from that table. The sample consists of around 2,000,000 clones, 95% of them appearing once. Source material: naive CD4+ T cells sorted from blood. Subset reported: CD45RA+ positively selected. This sequence originates from a man younger than 35 in good health.

The CDR3 loop reads CASSPDTPNSPLHF. The CDR3 DNA is TGTGCCAGCTCACCGGACACACCAAATTCACCCCTCCACTTT. The gene calls are TRBV18 and TRBJ1-6, with D perhaps matching TRBD1 (5 bases). From germline, CDR1 is KGHSH and CDR2 LQKENI. V lost 3 bases and J lost 7, with 10 bases in between. The CDR3 consists of 14 residues.